Presented here are 3 T cell receptor beta chains from one specimen sequenced in a study of Ad26.COV2.S vaccination and SARS-CoV-2 variants. Sequenced by immunoSEQ multiplex PCR; TCRdb stores in-frame clones only, minus some. The sample consists of fewer than 400,000 clones, around 90% of them appearing once. Treatment specified: some 20 received Ad26.COV2.S at low or high dose, single or two shots; several received placebo; per-sample allocation not given. Specimens were obtained on day 63 following the first vaccine or placebo injection. The sequences come from peripheral blood, collected in a trial of Ad26.COV2.S vaccine versus placebo. These receptors originate from a person between 18 and 65 years old who received the Ad26.COV2.S COVID-19 vaccine or a placebo.

The chain is built from TRBV19 and TRBJ2-1; no firm D call. The CDR3 length is 17 residues. V dropped 6 bases and J dropped 0 bases, with 18 bases sitting between them. The germline gives CDR1 LNHDA, CDR2 SQIVND (reference sequence). The CDR3 loop is CASSPRAVSSSYNEQFF. The CDR3, as DNA: TGTGCCAGTAGCCCCCGCGCCGTATCTAGCTCCTACAATGAGCAGTTCTTC.

V usage is TRBV28 and J usage is TRBJ1-5, with 7 positions matching TRBD1. The CDR3 sequence is 16 residues long. From germline, CDR1 is MDHEN and CDR2 SYDVKM. V was clipped by 6 bases and J by 2 bases; unmatched bases: 10. CDR3 residues: CASRYIQGGGNQPQHF. The CDR3 DNA reads as TGTGCCAGCAGGTATATCCAGGGGGGAGGCAATCAGCCCCAGCATTTT.

The chain joins TRBV29-1 to TRBJ1-5; D perhaps matches TRBD1 (6 bases). CDR1 is SQVTM, CDR2 ANQGSEA, per germline. CDR3 length: 12 residues. The germline V and J ends were trimmed by 4 bases and 7 bases, with 11 bases remaining between them. This CDR3 reads CSVGDKEQPQHF. CDR3 sequence (DNA): TGCAGCGTTGGGGACAAGGAACAGCCCCAGCATTTT. Using reference TRBV29-1 and TRBJ1-5 for the parts outside the CDR3, the full variable domain is SAVISQKPSRDICQRGTSLTIQCQVDSQVTMMFWYRQQPGQSLTLIATANQGSEATYESGFVIDKFPISRPNLTFSTLTVSNMSPEDSSIYLCSVGDKEQPQHFGDGTRLSIL.